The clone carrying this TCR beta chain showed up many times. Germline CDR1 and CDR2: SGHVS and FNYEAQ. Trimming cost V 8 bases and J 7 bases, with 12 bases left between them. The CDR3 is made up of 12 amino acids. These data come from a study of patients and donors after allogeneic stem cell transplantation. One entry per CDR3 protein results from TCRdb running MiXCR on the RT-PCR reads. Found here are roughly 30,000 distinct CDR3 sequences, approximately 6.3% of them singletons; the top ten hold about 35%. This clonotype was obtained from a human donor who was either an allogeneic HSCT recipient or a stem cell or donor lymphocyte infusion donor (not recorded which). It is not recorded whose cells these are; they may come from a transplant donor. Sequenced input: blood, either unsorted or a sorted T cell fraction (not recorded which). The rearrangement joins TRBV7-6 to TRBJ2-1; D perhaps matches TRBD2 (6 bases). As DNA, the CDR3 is TGTGCCAGCGGGGGGATTATAAATGAGCAGTTCTTC. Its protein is CASGGIINEQFF.